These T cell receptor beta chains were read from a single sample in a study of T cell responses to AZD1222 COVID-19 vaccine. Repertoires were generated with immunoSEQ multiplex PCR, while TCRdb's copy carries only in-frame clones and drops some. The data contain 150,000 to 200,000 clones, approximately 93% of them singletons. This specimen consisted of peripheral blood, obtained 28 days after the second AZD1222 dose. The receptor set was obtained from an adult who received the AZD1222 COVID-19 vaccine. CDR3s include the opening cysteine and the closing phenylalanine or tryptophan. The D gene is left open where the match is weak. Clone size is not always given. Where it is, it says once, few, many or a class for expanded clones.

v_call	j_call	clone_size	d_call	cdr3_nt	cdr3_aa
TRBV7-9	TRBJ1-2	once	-	TGTGCCAGCAGCTTAGGGGGCAGCCCTGGCTACACCTTC	CASSLGGSPGYTF
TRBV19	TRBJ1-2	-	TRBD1	TGTGCCAGTAGTGGACAGGGGGCACTTAACTATGGCTACACCTTC	CASSGQGALNYGYTF
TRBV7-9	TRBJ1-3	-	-	TGTGCCAGCAGCTTAGTTTTAGGGCGAATGGCTGGAAACACCATATATTTT	CASSLVLGRMAGNTIYF
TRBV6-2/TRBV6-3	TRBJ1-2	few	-	TGTGCCAGCAGTTACGGAGGGACAAATGGCTACACCTTC	CASSYGGTNGYTF
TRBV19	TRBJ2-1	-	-	TGTGCCAGTGAAACAGGGAGCTCCTACAATGAGCAGTTCTTC	CASETGSSYNEQFF
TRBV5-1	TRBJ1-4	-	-	TGCGCCAGCAGCTCGGAAGGGGAAAAACTGTTTTTT	CASSSEGEKLFF
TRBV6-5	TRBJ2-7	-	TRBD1	TGTGCCAGCAGGTGGGACAGGGGGTTTTACGAGCAGTACTTC	CASRWDRGFYEQYF
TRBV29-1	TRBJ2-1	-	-	TGCAGCGTTGAGGGGTTTGGAACCATATACAATGAGCAGTTCTTC	CSVEGFGTIYNEQFF
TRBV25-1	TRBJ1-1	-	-	TGTGCCAGCAGTGAATATATAGGGCCGGGGGGCACTGAAGCTTTCTTT	CASSEYIGPGGTEAFF
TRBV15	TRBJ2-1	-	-	TGTGCCACCAGCAGACCCCTTGCAGGCAGGAGCTCCTACAATGAGCAGTTCTTC	CATSRPLAGRSSYNEQFF
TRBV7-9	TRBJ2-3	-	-	TGTGCCAGCAGCTTATTTGGTCCAGCCAGCACAGATACGCAGTATTTT	CASSLFGPASTDTQYF
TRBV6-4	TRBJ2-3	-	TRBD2	TGTGCCAGCAGTGACGGCGGGGGGAGCACAGATACGCAGTATTTT	CASSDGGGSTDTQYF
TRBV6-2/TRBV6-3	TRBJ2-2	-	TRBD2	TGTGCCAGCAGTTGGGAGCGGGGGGGCCTGGGCACCGGGGAGCTGTTTTTT	CASSWERGGLGTGELFF
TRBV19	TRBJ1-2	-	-	TGTGCCAGTAGTCCCCGAGGGGGGGCCACCGATGGCTACACCTTC	CASSPRGGATDGYTF
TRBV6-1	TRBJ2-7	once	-	TGTGCCAGCAGTGACGAATGGGGCGTTCTGGCCTCCGGTGGATACGAGCAGTACTTC	CASSDEWGVLASGGYEQYF
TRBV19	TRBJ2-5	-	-	TGTGCCAGTAGTCTCGACAGGGACTACGTTGAGACCCAGTACTTC	CASSLDRDYVETQYF
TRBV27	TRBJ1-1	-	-	TGTGCCAGCGGCCCCGGGGGACTCGAAGCTTTCTTT	CASGPGGLEAFF
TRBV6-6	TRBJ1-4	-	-	TGTGCCAGCAGTTGGGGAGACACTGGACTGTTTTTT	CASSWGDTGLFF
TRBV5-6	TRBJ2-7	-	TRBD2	TGTGCCAGCAGCTTGGAGTTGGGACTAGCGAGTCACGAGCAGTACTTC	CASSLELGLASHEQYF
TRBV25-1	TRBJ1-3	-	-	TGTGCCAGCAGTGAAATTGGTGGCCAGACTGGAAACACCATATATTTT	CASSEIGGQTGNTIYF
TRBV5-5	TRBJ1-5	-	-	TGTGCCAGCAGCCGAGGGGACTCTGGGAGCAATCAGCCCCAGCATTTT	CASSRGDSGSNQPQHF
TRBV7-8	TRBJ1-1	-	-	TGTGCCAGCAGCTTGCAGCTTAGGAACACTGAAGCTTTCTTT	CASSLQLRNTEAFF
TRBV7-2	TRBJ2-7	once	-	TGTGCCAGCAGCTTAGTCCCCGGGCTTGCCTACGAGCAGTACTTC	CASSLVPGLAYEQYF
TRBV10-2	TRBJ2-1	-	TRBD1	TGCGCCAGCCGACAGGGGTTACGGGAGCAGTTCTTC	CASRQGLREQFF